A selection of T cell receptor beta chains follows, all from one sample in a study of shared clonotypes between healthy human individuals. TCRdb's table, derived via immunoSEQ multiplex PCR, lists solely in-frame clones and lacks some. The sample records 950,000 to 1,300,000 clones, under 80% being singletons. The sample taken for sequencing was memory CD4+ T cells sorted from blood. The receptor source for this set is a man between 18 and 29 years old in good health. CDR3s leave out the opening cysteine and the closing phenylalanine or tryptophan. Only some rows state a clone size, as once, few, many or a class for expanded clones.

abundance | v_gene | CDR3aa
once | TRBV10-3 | ATGTGGRAEKLF
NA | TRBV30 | AWSLAGGYEQY
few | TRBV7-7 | ASSLDRGSEQF
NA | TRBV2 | ASSVRDSGTDTQY
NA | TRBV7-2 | ASSPRGSHYGYT
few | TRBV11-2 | ASSKQGDENTEAF
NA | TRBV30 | AWGRRDRGVAGELF
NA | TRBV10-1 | ASSRTGLGELF
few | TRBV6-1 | ASRPGQGANEQY
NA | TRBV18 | ASSPRQGEEQY
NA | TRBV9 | ASSPRPGTSGTDTQY
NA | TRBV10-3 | AISGTQGESEQY
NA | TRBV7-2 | ASSLDTSSYEQY
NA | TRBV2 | ASSDEGTDTQY
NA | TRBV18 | ASSPWGGYEQY
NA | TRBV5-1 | ASSLEAGSGANVLT
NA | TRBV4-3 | ASSLGQTKPGANVLT
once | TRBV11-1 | ASSFSTGGNTEAF
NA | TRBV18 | ASSPGRTETYEQY
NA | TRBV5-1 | ASQREGATNEKLF
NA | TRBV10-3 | AIRDGGEQY
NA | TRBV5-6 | ASSLAGRQGRNQPQH
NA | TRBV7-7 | ASSLGPPNEKLF
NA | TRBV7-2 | ASSLRQGTGGYT
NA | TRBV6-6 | ASSYGPGGRLYEQY
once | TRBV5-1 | ASSRPGLEISETQY
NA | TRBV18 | ASSPPLVETQY
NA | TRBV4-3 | ASSQGQGGGYGYT
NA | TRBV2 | ASSTGGETQY
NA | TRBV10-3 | AISGSGTEQETQY
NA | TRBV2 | ASSWGLPSNQPQH
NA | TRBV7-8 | ASSIQGARGTSETQY
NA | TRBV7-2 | ASSPVLNEQF
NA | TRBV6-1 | ASSEAASTEAF
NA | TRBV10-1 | ASSESGSTEAF
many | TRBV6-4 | ASTGSPGTGELF